Each of the 19 T cell receptor beta chains below was sequenced from the same sample in a study of glioma-infiltrating T cells after dendritic cell vaccination. Sequenced by immunoSEQ multiplex PCR; TCRdb stores in-frame clones only, minus some. Here the sample spans 90,000 to 140,000 clones, around 90% being singletons. As to time point: after dendritic cell vaccination, including at tumor progression/relapse. The specimen comprised blood, sampled after dendritic cell vaccination. The receptor source for this set is a human donor with glioblastoma.

This clone was found a few times. The chain has TRBV5-1 and TRBJ2-7, with 11 bases that match TRBD2. V shed 4 bases and J 3 bases; nucleotides not matched to a gene: 3. CDR1 SGHRS and CDR2 YFSETQ come from the germline V gene. The CDR3 contains 14 residues. CDR3 coding DNA: TGCGCCAGCAGCCCCGGGACTAGCGGCTACGAGCAGTACTTC. Translating it yields CASSPGTSGYEQYF.

This clone occurred once. This rearrangement joins TRBV28 to TRBJ2-7; D is unclear. V gave up 4 bases and J gave up 1 base, with 17 bases separating them. The germline V gene has CDR1 MDHEN and CDR2 SYDVKM. The CDR3 has 16 amino acids. CDR3 DNA: TGTGCCAGCAGTTCCCCGGGTGGTAGGCTGTCCTACGAGCAGTACTTC. Translated: CASSSPGGRLSYEQYF.

CDR3 bases: TGTGCCAGTCGGGGACTAGCGGGCATCTACAATGAGCAGTTCTTC. Protein product: CASRGLAGIYNEQFF. This chain uses TRBV19 with TRBJ2-1; 12 bases match TRBD2. CDR3 length: 15 residues. From germline, CDR1 is LNHDA and CDR2 SQIVND (reference sequence). The V and J ends lost 8 bases and 3 bases, in that order; junction bases with no gene match: 5.

The rearrangement links TRBV5-6 to TRBJ1-2; 8 bases agree with TRBD1. CDR1 and CDR2 (germline): SGHDT, YYEEEE. CDR3 length equals 18 residues. V lost 0 bases to trimming and J lost 1 base; unmatched junction nucleotides: 11. Written as DNA, the CDR3 is TGTGCCAGCAGCTTGGCCAATATCCCGGACAGGGTTAACTATGGCTACACCTTC. It codes for CASSLANIPDRVNYGYTF.

CDR3 region: CASSVASQGHSGNTIYF. The CDR3 DNA follows: TGTGCCAGCAGCGTAGCGTCACAGGGACACTCTGGAAACACCATATATTTT. The chain uses TRBV9 and TRBJ1-3; D possibly corresponds to TRBD1 (6 bases). CDR1 and CDR2 from the germline V gene are SGDLS and YYNGEE. This CDR3 spans 17 amino acids. V gave up 0 bases and J gave up 0 bases, with 13 bases separating them.

The chain is built from TRBV5-6 and TRBJ1-2; 9 positions agree with TRBD1. The germline V gene has CDR1 SGHDT and CDR2 YYEEEE. This CDR3 has 14 amino acids. The trim removed 5 bases at V and 2 bases at J, leaving 4 bases unmatched. CDR3 in amino acids: CASSRDRENYGYTF. CDR3 coding DNA: TGTGCCAGCAGTAGGGACAGGGAGAACTATGGCTACACCTTC.

The chain carries TRBV7-9 and TRBJ1-4; a weak D match, TRBD1 (6 bases). CDR3 length: 19 residues. CDR1 and CDR2 from the germline V gene are SEHNR and FQNEAQ (reference sequence). V gave up 4 bases and J gave up 0 bases, with 21 bases separating them. This CDR3 reads CASSSPTGFTMTTNEKLFF. As DNA, the CDR3 is TGTGCCAGCAGCTCCCCAACAGGGTTTACGATGACAACTAATGAAAAACTGTTTTTT.

As DNA, the CDR3 is TGTGCCAGCAGCGCGAATGGGGGCCGCGACGAGCAGTACTTC. Its translation: CASSANGGRDEQYF. The chain uses TRBV11-3 and TRBJ2-7; possible D gene TRBD1, 6 bases. The germline V and J ends were trimmed by 5 bases and 5 bases, with 16 bases remaining between them. The CDR3 runs to 14 residues. Germline CDR1 reads SGHNT; CDR2 reads YENEEA.

This clone has a single count. This chain uses TRBV14 with TRBJ2-1; 8 bases agree with TRBD2. Per germline, CDR1 SGHDN and CDR2 FVKESK. This CDR3 is built from 16 residues. V shed 0 bases and J 3 bases; nucleotides not matched to a gene: 4. CDR3 amino acids: CASSQDRSGSYNEQFF. In DNA, the CDR3 is TGTGCCAGCAGCCAAGATCGCAGCGGGAGCTACAATGAGCAGTTCTTC.

This sequence joins TRBV5-8 and TRBJ1-1; D ambiguous. Between the trimmed V and J ends, which lost 7 bases and 4 bases, there was a span of 14 bases. Germline V gene lookup returns CDR1 SGHTS and CDR2 YDEGEE. The CDR3 totals 13 residues. The CDR3 loop is CASPGEGSTEAFF. The CDR3 DNA reads TGTGCCAGCCCCGGGGAGGGAAGCACTGAAGCTTTCTTT.

This chain uses TRBV7-9 with TRBJ2-7; the match to TRBD1 covers 9 bases. CDR1 and CDR2 from the germline V gene are SEHNR and FQNEAQ (reference sequence). Losses at the gene ends were 0 bases for V and 5 bases for J; bases not matched to a gene: 5. CDR3 length: 15 amino acids. The DNA for the CDR3 is TGTGCCAGCAGCTTAGCGTGGGGACAGGGCAACGAGCAGTACTTC. It is translated as CASSLAWGQGNEQYF.

The chain carries TRBV18 and TRBJ2-7, with 9 bases lining up with TRBD1. Per germline, CDR1 KGHSH and CDR2 LQKENI. This CDR3 contains 13 residues. V lost 3 bases to trimming and J lost 7 bases; unmatched junction nucleotides: 4. This CDR3 reads CASSPGTGNEQYF. DNA for the CDR3: TGTGCCAGCTCACCCGGGACAGGGAATGAGCAGTACTTC.

The chain employs TRBV30 and TRBJ2-7, with D possibly TRBD2 on 5 matching bases. The germline CDR1 and CDR2 sequences are GTSNPN and SVGIG (reference sequence). The CDR3 consists of 16 residues. V lost 2 bases and J 0 bases, leaving 17 bases between the germline ends. The CDR3 loop reads CAWSKTGIRGSYEQYF. The DNA for the CDR3 is TGTGCCTGGAGTAAAACCGGGATCCGGGGCTCCTACGAGCAGTACTTC.

The rearrangement uses TRBV5-4 and TRBJ2-1; 13 positions match TRBD2. The CDR3 has 15 amino acids. CDR1 is SGHNT and CDR2 is YYREEE in the germline V gene (reference sequence). The junction had 3 bases not matched to a gene; V was cut back by 4 bases and J by 5 bases. The CDR3 sequence is CASSRLAGGDNEQFF. DNA of the CDR3: TGTGCCAGCAGCCGACTAGCGGGAGGAGACAATGAGCAGTTCTTC.

The gene calls are TRBV29-1 and TRBJ2-1; unclear D gene. CDR3 length: 17 residues. V lost 5 bases, J lost 8 bases, and 28 bases lay in between. Germline loops: CDR1 SQVTM, CDR2 ANQGSEA. The CDR3 loop is CSVRGNGANPTLDEQFF. DNA for the CDR3: TGCAGCGTTCGAGGAAATGGAGCGAACCCAACCCTAGATGAGCAGTTCTTC.

The J gene is TRBJ1-5, the V gene TRBV6-1; 9 bases fit TRBD1. Unmatched junction bases numbered 11, after V lost 11 bases and J lost 6 bases. Germline CDR1 MNHNS, CDR2 SASEGT. The CDR3 is 14 residues long. This CDR3 reads CAGSRDRAFQPQHF. CDR3 DNA sequence: TGTGCCGGATCCCGGGACAGGGCGTTTCAGCCCCAGCATTTT.

This clone has just a few counts. The chain combines TRBV19 with TRBJ2-5; 9 bases are shared with TRBD2. The CDR3 runs 15 residues. Germline V gene lookup returns CDR1 LNHDA and CDR2 SQIVND (reference sequence). J gave up 2 bases and V 5 bases, and 6 bases lay outside the gene matches. CDR3 loop: CASSWASGAQETQYF. The CDR3 DNA reads as TGTGCCAGTAGTTGGGCTAGCGGGGCTCAAGAGACCCAGTACTTC. The full variable domain, completed using reference TRBV19 and TRBJ2-5, is DGGITQSPKYLFRKEGQNVTLSCEQNLNHDAMYWYRQDPGQGLRLIYYSQIVNDFQKGDIAEGYSVSREKKESFPLTVTSAQKNPTAFYLCASSWASGAQETQYFGPGTRLLVL.

The chain has TRBV2 and TRBJ1-1; D not resolved. Germline CDR1 SNHLY, CDR2 FYNNEI. V was shortened by 3 bases and J by 0 bases, with 8 bases between the two germline ends. CDR3 length: 14 amino acids. Here the CDR3 DNA reads TGTGCCAGCAGTGATAACAGCATGAACACTGAAGCTTTCTTT. Translating it yields CASSDNSMNTEAFF.

J is TRBJ2-3 and V is TRBV5-6; 12 nucleotides line up with TRBD1. V was clipped by 1 base and J by 7 bases; unmatched bases: 7. Germline V CDR1 and CDR2: SGHDT, YYEEEE. CDR3 length equals 16 residues. CDR3 protein: CASSLLGTGGSHTQYF. The CDR3 DNA follows: TGTGCCAGCAGCTTGTTAGGGACAGGGGGCTCGCATACGCAGTATTTT.